The sequence of this TCR beta chain was determined in a study of blood T cell repertoires in COVID-19 (dated by TCRdb to about 2020). Concerning the study at large: Collaborator samples came from the United States, Italy and Spain and covered acute and convalescent phases of COVID-19. A de-identified subject ID, COVID-19 status, age in years and sex were almost always included in the sample metadata. The prospective study material was composed of cDNA or gDNA derived from T cells, B-cell-depleted T cells, or PBMCs. Where HLA class I and class II types were available, the types were taken from metadata supplied by the sample provider, not from assay-based typing. A freely available public database, intended as a resource for researchers studying the immune response to SARS-CoV-2, is where the repertoires were released. Deeply sampled blood TCRbeta repertoires from subjects exposed to, actively infected with, or recovered from COVID-19 were included in the dataset. Samples came from the ongoing ImmuneRACE study (first 160 participants) plus 1,254 subjects from 6 global collaborators.

For this clone: The specificity of this receptor is unknown. No much larger clonotype is one base removed from it; base qualities were not supplied.

Study-level results and caveats: The amount of clinical and demographic metadata varied by source and participant and was provided uncurated.

The collaborating institutions used their own protocols to collect whole blood in K2EDTA tubes. For TCRbeta analysis, collaborators shipped samples as frozen whole blood, isolated PBMCs, or DNA extracted from either of those sample types. The immunoSEQ Assay, a bias-controlled multiplex PCR, was used to amplify TCRbeta CDR3 regions from genomic DNA. The original methods were these. The number of nucleated cells in each sample was estimated by amplification of reference gene primers within the assay. To quantify the absolute abundance of each unique TCRbeta CDR3 rearrangement, sequence reads were collapsed and filtered. For each sample, productive Simpson clonality was calculated as the square root of Simpson's diversity index over productive rearrangements. This immuneACCESS table, as held by TCRdb, lists in-frame sequences with V and J called but not all clones. Of the missing ones, under half trace to an unresolved V gene in checked studies; the others have no known cause. That table furnishes V, J and clone size, whereas the DNA furnished D and trimming. The sample data list roughly 50,000 clones, and roughly nine tenths of these were observed just once. In total, the top ten clones hold under 7.5% of the sample.

The TCR originated in a woman between 55 and 75 years old with active or convalescent COVID-19. Specimen: peripheral blood.

The CDR3 amino acid sequence is: CASSLGLNYNEQFF. The bases read TGTGCCAGCAGCCTGGGACTGAACTACAATGAGCAGTTCTTC. Rearrangement joined TRBV7-2 to TRBJ2-1, with TRBD2 as a weak D call on 6 bases. The CDR3 spans 14 residues, from the cysteine through the phenylalanine. Just CDR3 DNA is preserved here, 42 bases in frame from base 1. V was cut back by 5 bases and J by 3 bases, leaving a gap of 11 bases between them. From a lookup of the germline V gene, CDR1 and CDR2 are SGHTA and FQGNSA.